These 6 T cell receptor beta chains share one sample of origin, sequenced in a study of PD-L1 blockade in urothelial cancer. Clones were sequenced by immunoSEQ multiplex PCR, and TCRdb holds only the in-frame ones, with some missing. The repertoire holds around 41,000 clones, with 83% as singletons. Indicated time point: peripheral blood 6 weeks after treatment start. Material: PBMCs, obtained around atezolizumab (anti-PD-L1) treatment. These receptor sequences come from a man aged 60 to 75 with urothelial cancer.

The chain combines TRBV28 with TRBJ2-2; D is perhaps TRBD2 (5 bases). Trimming removed 10 bases at V and 4 bases at J, with 13 bases between. CDR3 length: 13 residues. Looked up from germline, CDR1 is MDHEN and CDR2 is SYDVKM. CDR3 region: CATLRGSTGELFF. The CDR3 DNA reads as TGTGCCACTCTCCGGGGTTCCACCGGGGAGCTGTTTTTT.

The chain combines TRBV7-3 with TRBJ1-1; D possibly corresponds to TRBD1 (5 bases). This CDR3 is built from 14 residues. Germline CDR1 is SGHTA and CDR2 is FQGTGA. V was pared by 2 bases and J by 6 bases, with 13 bases between. This CDR3 is CASSLRGGRAEAFF. The CDR3 coding sequence is TGTGCCAGCAGCTTACGGGGGGGTAGGGCTGAAGCTTTCTTT.

This clone occurred once. The chain combines TRBV28 with TRBJ2-1, with D possibly TRBD2 on 7 matching bases. The V and J ends lost 6 bases and 5 bases respectively, with 20 bases between them. The CDR3 contains 16 residues. The germline CDR1 and CDR2 sequences are MDHEN and SYDVKM. This CDR3 reads CASSLGGPHSHNEQFF. The CDR3 DNA is TGTGCCAGCAGCTTGGGGGGGCCCCATTCTCACAATGAGCAGTTCTTC. The whole variable domain, filled in from reference TRBV28 and TRBJ2-1, reads DVKVTQSSRYLVKRTGEKVFLECVQDMDHENMFWYRQDPGLGLRLIYFSYDVKMKEKGDIPEGYSVSREKKERFSLILESASTNQTSMYLCASSLGGPHSHNEQFFGPGTRLTVL.

The CDR3 loop reads CAWSQSSGGADTQYF. The CDR3 DNA reads TGTGCCTGGAGTCAGTCTAGCGGGGGGGCAGATACGCAGTATTTT. The chain uses TRBV30 and TRBJ2-3, with 12 nucleotides matching TRBD2. The germline CDR1 and CDR2 sequences are GTSNPN and SVGIG (reference sequence). The V gene end was trimmed by 2 bases and the J gene end by 4 bases; junction bases not matched to a gene: 4. The CDR3 loop spans 15 amino acids. Looking up the rest from reference TRBV30 and TRBJ2-3 gives the full variable domain: SQTIHQWPATLVQPVGSPLSLECTVEGTSNPNLYWYRQAAGRGLQLLFYSVGIGQISSEVPQNLSASRPQDRQFILSSKKLLLSDSGFYLCAWSQSSGGADTQYFGPGTRLTVL.

In this sample, this clone turned up a few times. The rearrangement uses TRBV29-1 and TRBJ2-5, with 7 bases that match TRBD1. Germline CDR1 SQVTM, CDR2 ANQGSEA. Trimming cost V 3 bases and J 3 bases; bases outside gene matches: 1. This CDR3 contains 12 residues. CDR3 residues: CSVDDREETQYF. CDR3 nucleotide sequence: TGCAGCGTTGACGACAGGGAAGAGACCCAGTACTTC.

The chain employs TRBV5-1 and TRBJ2-5, with D unclear. This CDR3 has 11 residues. Trimming cost V 3 bases and J 3 bases, with 3 bases left between them. Germline V gives CDR1 SGHRS, CDR2 YFSETQ. The CDR3 DNA reads as TGCGCCAGCAGCTCAAAAGAGACCCAGTACTTC. As protein: CASSSKETQYF.